Listed below are T cell receptor beta chains from one sample, sequenced in a study of blood T cell repertoires in COVID-19. Method: immunoSEQ multiplex PCR; TCRdb's copy keeps in-frame clones and lacks some. The sample comprises some 250,000 clones, roughly 91% of which are singletons, and under 9.5% rests with the top ten. Sequencing input: PBMCs or T cells enriched from blood (not recorded which). These receptors all come from a middle-aged man who had recovered from COVID-19. CDR3s include the opening cysteine and the closing phenylalanine or tryptophan. D genes are given only for firm matches. A clone size is listed for some rows: how often the clone was seen (once, few, many), or a class if it is expanded.

J gene: TRBJ2-7
V gene: TRBV5-4
clone size: -
D gene: -
CDR3 DNA: TGTGCCAGCAGCTTGGGTAGCTCCTACGAGCAGTACTTC
CDR3 protein: CASSLGSSYEQYF

J gene: TRBJ2-7
V gene: TRBV5-1
clone size: -
D gene: -
CDR3 DNA: TGCGCCAGCAACGAACGGGGGTTAACCTCCTACGAGCAGTACTTC
CDR3 protein: CASNERGLTSYEQYF

J gene: TRBJ2-3
V gene: TRBV7-3
clone size: -
D gene: TRBD2
CDR3 DNA: TGTGCCAGCAGGCCCGTAGCGGGGGCGAGTGATACGCAGTATTTT
CDR3 protein: CASRPVAGASDTQYF

J gene: TRBJ1-4
V gene: TRBV12-5
clone size: -
D gene: TRBD1
CDR3 DNA: TGTGCTAGTGGTCCGGGACAGGGTAATGAAAAACTGTTTTTT
CDR3 protein: CASGPGQGNEKLFF

J gene: TRBJ1-1
V gene: TRBV25-1
clone size: -
D gene: TRBD1
CDR3 DNA: TGTGCCAGCAGTGTAACAGGGGTAACTGAAGCTTTCTTT
CDR3 protein: CASSVTGVTEAFF

J gene: TRBJ1-1
V gene: TRBV5-1
clone size: -
D gene: -
CDR3 DNA: TGCGCCAGCAGCTTGGTGGGTTTTGCGGGGGGGAACACTGAAGCTTTCTTT
CDR3 protein: CASSLVGFAGGNTEAFF

J gene: TRBJ2-7
V gene: TRBV3-1/TRBV3-2
clone size: -
D gene: TRBD2
CDR3 DNA: TGTGCCAGCAGCCACGGATTCGGACTAGCGGGTTACGAGCAGTACTTC
CDR3 protein: CASSHGFGLAGYEQYF

J gene: TRBJ1-3
V gene: TRBV6-5
clone size: -
D gene: -
CDR3 DNA: TGTGCCAGCTCCCGGTCCCTTGGAAACACCATATATTTT
CDR3 protein: CASSRSLGNTIYF

J gene: TRBJ2-3
V gene: TRBV10-3
clone size: -
D gene: -
CDR3 DNA: TGTGCCATCAGTGGACAGTTTACAGATACGCAGTATTTT
CDR3 protein: CAISGQFTDTQYF

J gene: TRBJ2-1
V gene: TRBV3-1/TRBV3-2
clone size: -
D gene: -
CDR3 DNA: TGTGCCAGCAGCCAAGGCCGGGTAAACAATGAGCAGTTCTTC
CDR3 protein: CASSQGRVNNEQFF

J gene: TRBJ2-7
V gene: TRBV9
clone size: -
D gene: TRBD1
CDR3 DNA: TGTGCCAGCATTGGTTTACGGGACAGTCCATCCTGTCGCGAGCAGTACTTC
CDR3 protein: CASIGLRDSPSCREQYF

J gene: TRBJ2-3
V gene: TRBV24-1
clone size: -
D gene: -
CDR3 DNA: TGTGCCACCAGTGATCCGATGGGACTCCAGGCCCCAGATACGCAGTATTTT
CDR3 protein: CATSDPMGLQAPDTQYF

J gene: TRBJ1-1
V gene: TRBV6-5
clone size: -
D gene: -
CDR3 DNA: TGTGCCAGCAGTTACACGTACATCAACCTTGAAGCTTTCTTT
CDR3 protein: CASSYTYINLEAFF

J gene: TRBJ2-7
V gene: TRBV3-1/TRBV3-2
clone size: -
D gene: TRBD2
CDR3 DNA: TGTGCCAGCAGCCAGACTAGCGGGGGGCGAGAGCAGTACTTC
CDR3 protein: CASSQTSGGREQYF

J gene: TRBJ1-4
V gene: TRBV7-6
clone size: -
D gene: -
CDR3 DNA: TGTGCCAGCAGCGACCGGGTTAGGGGGGGGGATGAAAAACTGTTTTTT
CDR3 protein: CASSDRVRGGDEKLFF

J gene: TRBJ2-1
V gene: TRBV19
clone size: once
D gene: -
CDR3 DNA: TGTGCCAGTAGTATGGTAGGAGCGGGTCCTTCCCCGCGCAATGAGCAGTTCTTC
CDR3 protein: CASSMVGAGPSPRNEQFF

J gene: TRBJ2-5
V gene: TRBV7-9
clone size: -
D gene: TRBD2
CDR3 DNA: TGTGCCAGCAGCTTAACGGGAGGAAGGGAGACCCAGTACTTC
CDR3 protein: CASSLTGGRETQYF

J gene: TRBJ2-1
V gene: TRBV24-1
clone size: -
D gene: TRBD2
CDR3 DNA: TGTGCCACCGCCGGGAGGGCTTTAAGATCCTACAATGAGCAGTTCTTC
CDR3 protein: CATAGRALRSYNEQFF

J gene: TRBJ1-6
V gene: TRBV25-1
clone size: -
D gene: -
CDR3 DNA: TGTGCCAGCAGTGCTGGGCACAGGGCTTCACCCCTCCACTTT
CDR3 protein: CASSAGHRASPLHF

J gene: TRBJ2-7
V gene: TRBV15
clone size: -
D gene: TRBD2
CDR3 DNA: TGTGCCACCAGCAGAGAGAAAAAAACCGGGACTAGGCTACCCGCCGAGCAGTACTTC
CDR3 protein: CATSREKKTGTRLPAEQYF

J gene: TRBJ2-6
V gene: TRBV19
clone size: once
D gene: -
CDR3 DNA: TGTGCCAGTAGTATAGATCTAGGCAGTGTCCACTCTGGGGCCAACGTCCTGACTTTC
CDR3 protein: CASSIDLGSVHSGANVLTF

J gene: TRBJ2-1
V gene: TRBV19
clone size: -
D gene: TRBD1
CDR3 DNA: TGTGCCAGTAGTATGACAGGGTACAATGAGCAGTTCTTC
CDR3 protein: CASSMTGYNEQFF

J gene: TRBJ1-2
V gene: TRBV7-9
clone size: -
D gene: TRBD1
CDR3 DNA: TGTGCCAGCAGCTCGCCCGACAGGGCCTTCTATGGCTACACCTTC
CDR3 protein: CASSSPDRAFYGYTF

J gene: TRBJ1-2
V gene: TRBV10-3
clone size: -
D gene: -
CDR3 DNA: TGTGCCATCAGCGTCCGGGCAGGGATTGGAGATGGCTACACCTTC
CDR3 protein: CAISVRAGIGDGYTF

J gene: TRBJ2-2
V gene: TRBV7-4
clone size: few
D gene: TRBD2
CDR3 DNA: TGTGCCAGCAGCTTAGTTGGACTAGCGGGAGGGCCCGACACCGGGGAGCTGTTTTTT
CDR3 protein: CASSLVGLAGGPDTGELFF

J gene: TRBJ2-7
V gene: TRBV19
clone size: -
D gene: -
CDR3 DNA: TGTGCCAGTAGTACCTTTGGGTCGGGACAAAGGACCTACGAGCAGTACTTC
CDR3 protein: CASSTFGSGQRTYEQYF

J gene: TRBJ2-3
V gene: TRBV5-4
clone size: -
D gene: TRBD1
CDR3 DNA: TGTGCCAGCAGCTCCCGGGACAGGGGGCGCGCAGATACGCAGTATTTT
CDR3 protein: CASSSRDRGRADTQYF

J gene: TRBJ1-4
V gene: TRBV12-5
clone size: -
D gene: TRBD1
CDR3 DNA: TGTGCTAGTGGTGACGGACAGGGTAATGAAAAACTGTTTTTT
CDR3 protein: CASGDGQGNEKLFF

J gene: TRBJ2-1
V gene: TRBV14
clone size: -
D gene: TRBD2
CDR3 DNA: TGTGCCAGCAGCCAAAGCCTAAAGCGGGGACTAGCGGGATTTCCCCGGTTATACAATGAGCAGTTCTTC
CDR3 protein: CASSQSLKRGLAGFPRLYNEQFF